This TCR beta chain was recorded in a study of T cells in Graves' hyperthyroidism and ophthalmopathy. Looked up from germline, CDR1 is DFQATT and CDR2 is SNEGSKA (reference sequence). V was shortened by 0 bases and J by 6 bases, with 8 bases between the two germline ends. The CDR3 spans 12 residues. Study conclusions and caveats: Blood also carried most thyroid clonotypes expanded above 0.001.

Researchers amplified the TCR beta CDR3 regions from RNA transcripts. The HTBI primer set served for first-round RT-PCR of the TCR CDR3. TCRdb reanalysed the multiplex PCR reads using MiXCR and keeps one entry per CDR3 protein. The sample consists of fewer than 650,000 distinct CDR3 sequences, roughly 45% of them appearing once. In this sample, this clonotype turned up many times. Its antigen remains unknown. The chain uses TRBV20-1 and TRBJ1-2, with unresolved D. What was sequenced was peripheral blood or thyroid tissue (not recorded which). The receptor was derived from an adult woman with Graves' disease, either hyperthyroidism or ophthalmopathy (not recorded which). The CDR3 sequence: CSARENYDGYTF. The CDR3 DNA reads TGCAGTGCTAGAGAGAACTATGATGGCTACACCTTC.